This TCR beta chain was identified in a study of T cells in tuberculosis (dated by TCRdb to 2016 to 2018). As for the study more broadly: In the study, CD1B tetramers and high-throughput TCR immunosequencing were combined to characterize T cells specific for the mycobacterial lipid antigen glucose monomycolate (GMM). A South African clinical cohort compared IGRA-negative adolescents, IGRA-positive adolescents with latent tuberculosis and adults with active tuberculosis, about ten per group.

At study entry, adolescents were screened for latent tuberculosis infection using a tuberculin skin test and the QuantiFERON-TB GOLD In-Tube IGRA. Immunosequencing was performed on unsorted cryopreserved PBMC, with some 98,000 T cells per clinical donor covered on average. Eleven high schools in the Worcester region of the Western Cape, South Africa, served as enrollment sites for adolescents aged 12 to 18 years. Roughly ten M. tuberculosis-infected adolescents and some 10 uninfected adolescents were selected, with the two groups matched for age and sex. PBMC from adolescents were isolated by density centrifugation from freshly drawn heparinized blood and then cryopreserved. TCR libraries were generated with the immunoSEQ multiplex PCR assay, using TCR-beta and/or TCR-alpha/delta assays for each sample. The amplified TCR libraries were sequenced on the Illumina high-throughput platform. For the original study's pipeline: Clustering and dimensionality reduction relied on pairwise TCRdist distances among GMM-specific receptors from T cells that were either sorted ex vivo or expanded in vitro. The score assigned to each clinical repertoire was mean NN-distance, meaning the average TCRdist to the nearest 10% of tetramer-positive reference sequences. To compute GEM TCR motif frequency, the fraction of unique TCRs matching known GEM sequences by V/J usage and CDR3 length was calculated. Active tuberculosis was classified by linear discriminant analysis with leave-one-out cross-validation, implemented in scikit-learn. In its TCRdb copy, this immuneACCESS table keeps in-frame sequences only and misses some clones. Where compared with another copy, unresolved V genes explain less than half of these, and the others have no known cause. Clone size and the V and J calls come from that table; the DNA yielded D and trimming. The sample records over 40,000 clones, 95% of which are singletons. The ten biggest clones cover about 3.7% of the sample.

The investigation overall reported the following: A classifier using the diverse GMM-specific repertoire reached roughly 87% accuracy (AUROC about 0.91), compared with 70% to 75% accuracy using GEM motif frequencies. The smaller NN-distances were partly driven by shorter CDR3-alpha lengths in active tuberculosis patients, and the difference for TCR-beta did not reach statistical significance. Active tuberculosis TCR-alpha repertoires showed smaller mean NN-distances to GMM-specific TCRs than IGRA-negative controls, suggesting clonal expansion of these TCRs. Clinical samples were chosen by availability of cryopreserved specimens, and active tuberculosis cases were adults while controls were adolescents.

The germline V gene encodes CDR1 MNHNS and CDR2 SASEGT. The germline V and J ends show losses of 7 bases and 5 bases respectively, and no gene match explains 11 bases of the junction. From its cysteine to its phenylalanine, the CDR3 spans 15 amino acids. Only the CDR3 DNA stays, 45 bases, in frame from base 1. Worth noting for this clone: Its target antigen remains unknown. No base quality information exists; no much larger clone differs at one position.

The sequencing input was PBMCs. The chain is made from TRBV6-1 and TRBJ1-5, with 7 junctional bases fitting TRBD1. The TCR comes from a donor under 30 with latent tuberculosis or without tuberculosis infection. The CDR3: CASTQTGPSDQPQHF. The DNA reads as follows: TGTGCCAGCACCCAGACAGGGCCGTCCGATCAGCCCCAGCATTTT.